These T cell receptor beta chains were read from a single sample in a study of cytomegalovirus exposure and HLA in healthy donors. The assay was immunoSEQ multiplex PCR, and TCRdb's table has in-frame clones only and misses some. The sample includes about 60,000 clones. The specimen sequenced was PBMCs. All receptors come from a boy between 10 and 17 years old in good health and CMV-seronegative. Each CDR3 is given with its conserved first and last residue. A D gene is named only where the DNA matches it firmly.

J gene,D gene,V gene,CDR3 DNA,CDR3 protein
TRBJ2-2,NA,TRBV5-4,TGTGCCAGCAGCTGGGGTAGCGGAAACACCGGGGAGCTGTTTTTT,CASSWGSGNTGELFF
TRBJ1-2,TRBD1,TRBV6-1,TGTGCCAGCAGTGAATTCGCAGGGGGCGCTAACTATGGCTACACCTTC,CASSEFAGGANYGYTF
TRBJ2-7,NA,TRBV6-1,TGTGCCAGCAGTGAATCGTCGACAGGAACCTCCTACGAGCAGTACTTC,CASSESSTGTSYEQYF
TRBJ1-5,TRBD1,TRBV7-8,TGTGCCAGCAGCTTAGAACTGACAGGGTGGGGTCAGCCCCAGCATTTT,CASSLELTGWGQPQHF
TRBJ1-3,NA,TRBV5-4,TGTGCCAGCAGCTTGTTGGGAGCTGGAAACACCATATATTTT,CASSLLGAGNTIYF
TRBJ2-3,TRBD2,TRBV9,TGTGCCAGCAGCGCGCTAGCGGGAGGACCCACAGATACGCAGTATTTT,CASSALAGGPTDTQYF
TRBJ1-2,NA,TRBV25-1,TGTGCCAGCACCGGATCTAGTGGCTACACCTTC,CASTGSSGYTF
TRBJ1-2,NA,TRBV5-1,TGCGCCAGCAGCGAGACAGTGGGACAAAGGGTTGGCTACACCTTC,CASSETVGQRVGYTF
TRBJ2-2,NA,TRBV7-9,TGTGCCAGCAGCTTAGAGGGGGCCGGGGAGCTGTTTTTT,CASSLEGAGELFF
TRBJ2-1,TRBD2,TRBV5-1,TGCGCCAGCAGCTTGGGTGAGACTAGCGGGAACAATGAGCAGTTCTTC,CASSLGETSGNNEQFF
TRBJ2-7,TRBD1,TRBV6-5,TGTGCCAGCAGTAAGCCGGACAGGAACTACGAGCAGTACTTC,CASSKPDRNYEQYF
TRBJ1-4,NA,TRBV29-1,TGCAGCGTGTTCCTAAAAGCGGAAAAACTGTTTTTT,CSVFLKAEKLFF
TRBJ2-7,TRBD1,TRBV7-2,TGTGCCAGCAGCTTCGGGACAGGGGCAGCCTACGAGCAGTACTTC,CASSFGTGAAYEQYF
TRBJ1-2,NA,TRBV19,TGTGCCAGTAGCACACCCCTCGGAGCTAACTATGGCTACACCTTC,CASSTPLGANYGYTF
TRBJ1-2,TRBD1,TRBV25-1,TGTGCCAGCAGTGAACATCCCGGACAGGGAAGTGGCTACACCTTC,CASSEHPGQGSGYTF
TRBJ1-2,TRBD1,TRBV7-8,TGTGCCAGCAGCCGCTCAGCGGACAGGGCTGGCTATGGCTACACCTTC,CASSRSADRAGYGYTF
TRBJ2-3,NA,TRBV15,TGTGCCACCAGCAGAGATTTTGTGGGAGGAGATACGCAGTATTTT,CATSRDFVGGDTQYF
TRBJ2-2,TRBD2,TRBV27,TGTGCCAGCAGCCTCCGACTAGCGGGAGGGCCGGGGAACACCGGGGAGCTGTTTTTT,CASSLRLAGGPGNTGELFF
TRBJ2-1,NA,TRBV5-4,TGTGCCAGCAGCTTGGCCGCGCGGGACAATGAGCAGTTCTTC,CASSLAARDNEQFF
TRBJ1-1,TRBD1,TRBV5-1,TGCGCCAGCAGCCCGGGACAGGTGTTCTCGCGGGACACTGAAGCTTTCTTT,CASSPGQVFSRDTEAFF
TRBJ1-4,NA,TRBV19,TGTGCCAGTAGTACTAGGACGGGGAATGAAAAACTGTTTTTT,CASSTRTGNEKLFF